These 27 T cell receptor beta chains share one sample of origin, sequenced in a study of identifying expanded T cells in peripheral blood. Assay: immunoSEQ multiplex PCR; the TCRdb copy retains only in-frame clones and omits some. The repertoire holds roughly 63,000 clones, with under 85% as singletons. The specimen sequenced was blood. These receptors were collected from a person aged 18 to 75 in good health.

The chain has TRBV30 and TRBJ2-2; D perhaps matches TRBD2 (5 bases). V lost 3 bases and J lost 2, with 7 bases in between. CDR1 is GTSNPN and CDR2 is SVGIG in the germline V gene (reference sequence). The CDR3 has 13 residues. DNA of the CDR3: TGTGCCTGGAGACCGGGAAACACCGGGGAGCTGTTTTTT. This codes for CAWRPGNTGELFF. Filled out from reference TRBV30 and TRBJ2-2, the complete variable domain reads SQTIHQWPATLVQPVGSPLSLECTVEGTSNPNLYWYRQAAGRGLQLLFYSVGIGQISSEVPQNLSASRPQDRQFILSSKKLLLSDSGFYLCAWRPGNTGELFFGEGSRLTVL.

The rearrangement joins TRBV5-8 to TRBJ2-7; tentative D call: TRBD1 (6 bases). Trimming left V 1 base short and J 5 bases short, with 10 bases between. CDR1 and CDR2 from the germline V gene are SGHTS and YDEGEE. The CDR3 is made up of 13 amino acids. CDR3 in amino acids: CASSLIRGNEQYF. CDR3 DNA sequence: TGTGCCAGCAGCTTGATCAGGGGAAACGAGCAGTACTTC.

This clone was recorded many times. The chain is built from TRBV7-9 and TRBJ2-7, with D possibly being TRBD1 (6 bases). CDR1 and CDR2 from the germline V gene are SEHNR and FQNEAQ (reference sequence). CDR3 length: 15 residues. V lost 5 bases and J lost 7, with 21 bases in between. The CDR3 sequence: CASSPTGHSRWEQYF. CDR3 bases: TGTGCCAGCAGCCCGACAGGTCACTCGAGGTGGGAGCAGTACTTC.

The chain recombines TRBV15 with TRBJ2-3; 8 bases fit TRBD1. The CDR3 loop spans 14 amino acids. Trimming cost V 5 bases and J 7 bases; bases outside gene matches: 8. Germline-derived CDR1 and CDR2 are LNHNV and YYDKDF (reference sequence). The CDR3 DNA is TGTGCCACCAGCTTACCGGGACAGGTATATACGCAGTATTTT. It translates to CATSLPGQVYTQYF. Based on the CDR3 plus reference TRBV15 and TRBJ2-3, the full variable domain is DAMVIQNPRYQVTQFGKPVTLSCSQTLNHNVMYWYQQKSSQAPKLLFHYYDKDFNNEADTPDNFQSRRPNTSFCFLDIRSPGLGDTAMYLCATSLPGQVYTQYFGPGTRLTVL.

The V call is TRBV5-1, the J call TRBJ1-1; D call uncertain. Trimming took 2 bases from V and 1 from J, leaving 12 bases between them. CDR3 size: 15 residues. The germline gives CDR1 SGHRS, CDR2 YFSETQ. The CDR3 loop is CASSFSPSQNTEAFF. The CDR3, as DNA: TGCGCCAGCAGCTTCAGTCCTAGTCAGAACACTGAAGCTTTCTTT.

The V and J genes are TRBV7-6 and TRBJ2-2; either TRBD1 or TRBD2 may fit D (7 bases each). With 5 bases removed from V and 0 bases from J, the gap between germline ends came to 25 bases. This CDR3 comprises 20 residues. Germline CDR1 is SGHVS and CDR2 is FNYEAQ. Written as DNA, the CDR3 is TGTGCCAGCAGCCGGAGAGGGAGGGGGCGCCAGCCCCCGAACACCGGGGAGCTGTTTTTT. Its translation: CASSRRGRGRQPPNTGELFF.

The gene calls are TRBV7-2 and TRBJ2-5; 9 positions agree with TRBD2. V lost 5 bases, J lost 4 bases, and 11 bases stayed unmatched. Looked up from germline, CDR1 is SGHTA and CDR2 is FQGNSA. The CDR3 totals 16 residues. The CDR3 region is CASSPIPYSGRETQYF. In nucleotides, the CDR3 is TGTGCCAGCAGCCCCATACCCTATAGCGGGAGAGAGACCCAGTACTTC.

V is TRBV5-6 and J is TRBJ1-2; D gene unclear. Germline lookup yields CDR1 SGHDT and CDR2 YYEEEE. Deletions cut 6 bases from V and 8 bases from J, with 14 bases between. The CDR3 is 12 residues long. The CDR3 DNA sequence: TGTGCCAGCATTACAGAGTCTGACGGCTACACCTTC. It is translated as CASITESDGYTF.

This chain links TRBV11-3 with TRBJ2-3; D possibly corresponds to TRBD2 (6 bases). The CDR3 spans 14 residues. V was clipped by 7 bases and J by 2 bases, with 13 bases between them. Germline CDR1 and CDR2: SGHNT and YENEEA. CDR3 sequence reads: CASTGGAVTDTQYF. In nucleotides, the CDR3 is TGTGCCAGCACCGGGGGTGCGGTCACAGATACGCAGTATTTT. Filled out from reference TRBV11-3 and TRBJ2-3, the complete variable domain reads EAGVVQSPRYKIIEKKQPVAFWCNPISGHNTLYWYLQNLGQGPELLIRYENEEAVDDSQLPKDRFSAERLKGVDSTLKIQPAELGDSAVYLCASTGGAVTDTQYFGPGTRLTVL.

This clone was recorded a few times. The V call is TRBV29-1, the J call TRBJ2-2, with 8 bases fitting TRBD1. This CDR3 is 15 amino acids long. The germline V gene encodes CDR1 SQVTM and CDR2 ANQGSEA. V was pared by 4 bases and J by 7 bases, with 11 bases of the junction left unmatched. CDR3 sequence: CSVAPGTGLNGELFF. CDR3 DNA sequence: TGCAGCGTTGCCCCCGGGACAGGATTGAACGGGGAGCTGTTTTTT.

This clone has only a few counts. In DNA, the CDR3 is TGTGCCAGCATCAGTTCCCTCTCTGGAAACACCATATATTTT. Translation gives CASISSLSGNTIYF. This sequence joins TRBV6-1 and TRBJ1-3; unclear D gene. The CDR3 loop spans 14 amino acids. Per germline, CDR1 MNHNS and CDR2 SASEGT. V was trimmed by 7 bases and J by 0 bases, leaving 10 bases between them.

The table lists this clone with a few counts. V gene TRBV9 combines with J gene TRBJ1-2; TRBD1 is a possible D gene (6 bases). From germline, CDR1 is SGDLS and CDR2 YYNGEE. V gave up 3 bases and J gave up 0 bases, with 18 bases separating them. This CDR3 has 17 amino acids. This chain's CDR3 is CASSGEMRGKSNYGYTF. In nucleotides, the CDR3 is TGTGCCAGCAGCGGGGAAATGAGGGGGAAGTCTAACTATGGCTACACCTTC.

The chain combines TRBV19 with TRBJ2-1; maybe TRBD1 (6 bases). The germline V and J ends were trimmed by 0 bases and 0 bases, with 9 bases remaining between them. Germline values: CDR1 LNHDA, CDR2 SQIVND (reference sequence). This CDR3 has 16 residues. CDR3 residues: CASSIESGVSYNEQFF. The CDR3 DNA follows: TGTGCCAGTAGTATAGAGTCAGGGGTCTCCTACAATGAGCAGTTCTTC.

The DNA of the CDR3 is TGCGCCAGCAGCCAAGCGGTATCCTACAATGAGCAGTTCTTC. Translation gives CASSQAVSYNEQFF. This chain connects TRBV4-1 to TRBJ2-1; D call uncertain. The CDR3 contains 14 residues. V lost 1 base and J lost 1, with 5 bases in between. Per germline, CDR1 MGHRA and CDR2 YSYEKL.

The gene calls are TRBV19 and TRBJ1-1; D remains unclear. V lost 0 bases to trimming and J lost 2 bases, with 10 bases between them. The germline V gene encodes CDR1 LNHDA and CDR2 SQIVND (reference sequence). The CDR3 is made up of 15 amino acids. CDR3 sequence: CASSIEGRGNTEAFF. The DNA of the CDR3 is TGTGCCAGTAGTATAGAGGGCCGCGGAAACACTGAAGCTTTCTTT.

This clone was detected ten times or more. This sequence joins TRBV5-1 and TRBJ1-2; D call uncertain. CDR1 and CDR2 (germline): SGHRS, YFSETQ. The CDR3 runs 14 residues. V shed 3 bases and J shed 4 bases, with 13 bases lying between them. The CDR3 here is CASSSEEAAYGYTF. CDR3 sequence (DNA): TGCGCCAGCAGCTCCGAGGAGGCCGCCTATGGCTACACCTTC.

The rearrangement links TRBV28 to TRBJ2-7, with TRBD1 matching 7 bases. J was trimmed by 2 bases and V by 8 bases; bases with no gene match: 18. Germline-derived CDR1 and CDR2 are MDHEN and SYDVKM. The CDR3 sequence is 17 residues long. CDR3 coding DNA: TGTGCCAGCCTCCAGTTGTGGCACCGGGACAGTCCCTACGAGCAGTACTTC. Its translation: CASLQLWHRDSPYEQYF.

CDR3 in amino acids: CATSRDGGENTEAFF. The DNA for the CDR3 is TGTGCCACCAGCAGAGATGGAGGTGAGAACACTGAAGCTTTCTTT. The chain combines TRBV15 with TRBJ1-1; D ambiguous. CDR1 is LNHNV, CDR2 YYDKDF, per germline (reference sequence). Trimming stripped 0 bases from V and 1 base from J, with 9 bases between. This CDR3 has 15 amino acids.

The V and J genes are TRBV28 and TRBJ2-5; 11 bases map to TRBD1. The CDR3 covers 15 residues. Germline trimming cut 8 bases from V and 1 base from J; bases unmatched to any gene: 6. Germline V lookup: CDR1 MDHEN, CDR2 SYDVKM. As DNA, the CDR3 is TGTGCCAGCCAAAGGACAGGGGGCCCCCAAGAGACCCAGTACTTC. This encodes CASQRTGGPQETQYF.

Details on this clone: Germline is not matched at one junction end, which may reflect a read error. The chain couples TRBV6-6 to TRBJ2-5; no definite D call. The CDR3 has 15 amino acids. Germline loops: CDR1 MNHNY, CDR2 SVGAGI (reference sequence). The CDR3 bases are TGTGCCAGCAGTCCTCACCAGGATCCTTCAGAGGCCCAGTACTTC. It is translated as CASSPHQDPSEAQYF.

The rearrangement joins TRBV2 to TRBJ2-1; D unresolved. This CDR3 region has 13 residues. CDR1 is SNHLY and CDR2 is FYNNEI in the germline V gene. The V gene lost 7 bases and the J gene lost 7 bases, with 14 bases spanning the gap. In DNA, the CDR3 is TGTGCCAGCACCCTCCGGGTCCTAAATGAGCAGTTCTTC. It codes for CASTLRVLNEQFF.

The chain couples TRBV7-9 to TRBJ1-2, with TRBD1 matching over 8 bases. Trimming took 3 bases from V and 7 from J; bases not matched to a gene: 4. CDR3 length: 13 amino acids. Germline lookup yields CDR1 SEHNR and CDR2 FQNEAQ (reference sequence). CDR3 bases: TGTGCCAGCAGCTTTACAGGGGGAGGTGGCTACACCTTC. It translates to CASSFTGGGGYTF.

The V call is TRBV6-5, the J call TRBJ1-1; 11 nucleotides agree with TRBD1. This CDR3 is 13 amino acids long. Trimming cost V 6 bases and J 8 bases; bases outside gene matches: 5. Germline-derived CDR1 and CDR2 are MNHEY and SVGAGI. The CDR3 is CASRDGTGGEAFF. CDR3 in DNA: TGTGCCAGCAGGGATGGGACAGGGGGGGAAGCTTTCTTT.

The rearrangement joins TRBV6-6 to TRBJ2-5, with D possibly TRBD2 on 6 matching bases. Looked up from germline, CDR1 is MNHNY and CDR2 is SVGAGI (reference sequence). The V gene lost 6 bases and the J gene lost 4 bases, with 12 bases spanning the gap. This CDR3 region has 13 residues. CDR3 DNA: TGTGCCAGCAGCTACCAGACTAGAGAGACCCAGTACTTC. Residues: CASSYQTRETQYF.

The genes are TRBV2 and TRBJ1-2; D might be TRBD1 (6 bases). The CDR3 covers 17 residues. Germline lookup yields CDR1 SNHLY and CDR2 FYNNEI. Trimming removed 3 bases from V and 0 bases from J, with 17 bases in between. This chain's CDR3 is CASSDEYRDNTNYGYTF. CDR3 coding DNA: TGTGCCAGCAGTGATGAATACCGGGACAATACTAACTATGGCTACACCTTC.

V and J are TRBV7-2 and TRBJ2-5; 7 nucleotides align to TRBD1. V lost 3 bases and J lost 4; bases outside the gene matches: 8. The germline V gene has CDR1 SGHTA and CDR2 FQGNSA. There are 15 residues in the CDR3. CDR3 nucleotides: TGTGCCAGCAGCTTTAACAGGGGAATGACAGAGACCCAGTACTTC. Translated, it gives CASSFNRGMTETQYF.

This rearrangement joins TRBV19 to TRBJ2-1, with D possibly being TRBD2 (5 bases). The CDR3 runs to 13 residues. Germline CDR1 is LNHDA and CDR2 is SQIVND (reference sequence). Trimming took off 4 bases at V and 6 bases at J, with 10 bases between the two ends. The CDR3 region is CASSSLAGNEQFF. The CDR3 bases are TGTGCCAGTAGTAGTCTAGCAGGCAATGAGCAGTTCTTC.